This T cell receptor beta chain emerged from a study of cytotoxic CD8 clonotypes in ibrutinib-treated CLL. Study in general: On average, roughly 94,000 productive rearrangements and just over 250,000 productive templates per sample.

The protocol was immunoSEQ multiplex PCR, while the TCRdb copy is restricted to in-frame clones and leaves out a portion. The sample has tens of thousands of clones, nearly 70% seen once. The CDR3 extends over 15 amino acids. Per the germline V gene, CDR1 is SGHRS and CDR2 is YFSETQ. V was shortened by 8 bases and J by 1 base, with 17 bases between the two germline ends. The receptor comes from a human donor with chronic lymphocytic leukemia. The source was PBMCs, collected after 12 months of ibrutinib treatment. The chain uses TRBV5-1 and TRBJ2-3; perhaps TRBD2 as D (6 bases). For the CDR3, the DNA is TGCGCCAGTCGGAAAGGAGGGGAGCGCACAGATACGCAGTATTTT. Translation: CASRKGGERTDTQYF. The variable domain in full, completed from reference TRBV5-1 and TRBJ2-3, reads KAGVTQTPRYLIKTRGQQVTLSCSPISGHRSVSWYQQTPGQGLQFLFEYFSETQRNKGNFPGRFSGRQFSNSRSEMNVSTLELGDSALYLCASRKGGERTDTQYFGPGTRLTVL.